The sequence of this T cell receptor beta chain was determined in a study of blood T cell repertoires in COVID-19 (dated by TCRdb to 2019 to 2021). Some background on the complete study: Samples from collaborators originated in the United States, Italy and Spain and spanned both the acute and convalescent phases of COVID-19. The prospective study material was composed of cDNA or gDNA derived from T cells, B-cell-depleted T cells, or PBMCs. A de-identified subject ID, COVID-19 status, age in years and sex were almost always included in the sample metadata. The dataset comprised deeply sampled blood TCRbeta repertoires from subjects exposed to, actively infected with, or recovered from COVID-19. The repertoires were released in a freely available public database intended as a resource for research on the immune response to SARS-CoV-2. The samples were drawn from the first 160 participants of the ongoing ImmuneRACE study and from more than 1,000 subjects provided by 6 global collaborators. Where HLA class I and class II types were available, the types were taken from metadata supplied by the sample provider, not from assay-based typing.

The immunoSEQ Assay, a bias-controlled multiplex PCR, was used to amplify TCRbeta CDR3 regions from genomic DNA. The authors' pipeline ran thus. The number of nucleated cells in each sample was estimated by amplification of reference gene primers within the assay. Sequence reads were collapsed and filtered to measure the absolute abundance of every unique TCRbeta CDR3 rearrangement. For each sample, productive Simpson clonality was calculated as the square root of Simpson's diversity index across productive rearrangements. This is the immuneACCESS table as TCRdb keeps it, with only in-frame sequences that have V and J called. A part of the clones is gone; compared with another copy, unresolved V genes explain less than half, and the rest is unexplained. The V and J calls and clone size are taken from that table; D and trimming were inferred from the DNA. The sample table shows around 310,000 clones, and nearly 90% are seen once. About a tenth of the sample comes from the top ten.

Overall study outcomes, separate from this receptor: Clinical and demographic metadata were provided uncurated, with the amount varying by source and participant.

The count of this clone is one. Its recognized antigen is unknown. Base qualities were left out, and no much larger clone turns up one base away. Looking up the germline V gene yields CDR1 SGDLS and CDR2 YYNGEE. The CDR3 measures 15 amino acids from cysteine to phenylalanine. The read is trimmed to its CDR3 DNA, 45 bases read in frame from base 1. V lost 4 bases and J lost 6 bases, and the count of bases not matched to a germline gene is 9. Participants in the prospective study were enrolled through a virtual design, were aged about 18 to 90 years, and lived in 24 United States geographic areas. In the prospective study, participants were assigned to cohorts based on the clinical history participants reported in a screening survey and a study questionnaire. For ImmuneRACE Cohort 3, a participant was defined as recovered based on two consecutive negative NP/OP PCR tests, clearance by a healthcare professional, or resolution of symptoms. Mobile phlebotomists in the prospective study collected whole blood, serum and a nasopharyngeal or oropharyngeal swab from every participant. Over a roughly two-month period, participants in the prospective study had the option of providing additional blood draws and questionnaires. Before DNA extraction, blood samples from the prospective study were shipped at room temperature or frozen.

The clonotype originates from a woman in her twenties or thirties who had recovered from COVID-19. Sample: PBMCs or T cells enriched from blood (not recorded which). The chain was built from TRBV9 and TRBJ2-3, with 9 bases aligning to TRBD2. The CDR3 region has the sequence CASSPTSGRTDTQYF. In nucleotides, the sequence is TGTGCCAGCAGCCCTACGAGCGGGAGGACCGATACGCAGTATTTT.